This T cell receptor (beta chain) was recovered during a study of blood T cell repertoires in COVID-19. Losses at the gene ends were 4 bases for V and 2 bases for J; bases not matched to a gene: 2. This CDR3 region has 15 residues. Per germline, CDR1 SGHRS and CDR2 YFSETQ. TCRdb keeps only in-frame clones here, not all; method: immunoSEQ multiplex PCR. The table shows 45,000 or so clones, with approximately 86% occurring only once. This rearrangement joins TRBV5-1 to TRBJ2-3; TRBD2 agrees at 12 bases. The sequence was obtained from a man older than 75 in a cohort sampled during active COVID-19. Sequencing input: peripheral blood. CDR3 sequence: CASSRTSGNTDTQYF. DNA of the CDR3: TGCGCCAGCAGCCGGACTAGCGGGAACACAGATACGCAGTATTTT. Full variable domain (missing parts from reference TRBV5-1 and TRBJ2-3): KAGVTQTPRYLIKTRGQQVTLSCSPISGHRSVSWYQQTPGQGLQFLFEYFSETQRNKGNFPGRFSGRQFSNSRSEMNVSTLELGDSALYLCASSRTSGNTDTQYFGPGTRLTVL.